The table lists the clone carrying this T cell receptor (beta chain) with many counts. No antigen is known for it. The entry originates in a study of read filtering for tumor transcriptome and immune sequencing. Whole-study context: RNA-seq yielded only about 75 to 1,400 TCR reads, IR-seq about 3.5 to 10.27 million.

Molecular barcoded adaptors covering alpha/delta and beta/gamma chains were used on approximately 400 ng RNA. TCRdb analysed the reads with MiXCR anew, one entry per CDR3 protein. The repertoire has tens of thousands of distinct CDR3 sequences, approximately 14% of them found once; the top ten carry 25% to 30%. Overall study findings and caveats: Without single-read clonotypes, shared clonotype proportions correlated more between IR-seq and RNA-seq. Approximately 87% of IR-seq clonotypes had a single read, yet these held approximately 4% of reads.

Germline V gives CDR1 SQVTM, CDR2 ANQGSEA. With 5 bases removed from V and 2 bases from J, the gap between germline ends came to 13 bases. CDR3 length: 14 amino acids. The sequence came from a donor aged 40 or older with multiple myeloma. What was sequenced was a population of CD138-negative cells sorted from bone marrow. V usage is TRBV29-1 and J usage is TRBJ2-1; D call uncertain. CDR3 nucleotides: TGCAGCGTTCCTAATCGCTCCCCCTACAATGAGCAGTTCTTC. This sequence encodes CSVPNRSPYNEQFF.